The clone carrying this T cell receptor beta chain has just a few counts. Its specificity is unknown. Germline loops: CDR1 SGDLS, CDR2 YYNGEE. The CDR3 loop spans 16 amino acids. The J segment lost 2 bases and the V segment lost 0 bases, leaving 5 bases of the junction unmatched. Some clones are missing from TCRdb's copy, which holds only in-frame ones; the method was immunoSEQ multiplex PCR. The table lists roughly 10,000 clones, 75% to 80% of them singletons. These data belong to a study of T cell clonotyping in hematopoietic cell transplantation. Overall study results and limits: Without cell sorting, CD4 versus CD8 contributions remain unresolved. Graft donor and pretransplant recipient Inverse Simpson Index values predicted broader posttransplant TCR diversity.

This specimen was peripheral blood mononuclear cells, taken 180 days after allogeneic stem cell transplant. The sequence was collected from a female patient aged 50 to 60 who had an allogeneic stem cell transplant from a related donor, so the T cells may come from the graft donor. Some clones in this sample may be carry-over from other donors' samples. The V gene is TRBV9, the J gene TRBJ2-5; 9 bases line up with TRBD2. The CDR3 DNA sequence: TGTGCCAGCAGCGTAGGGGTGGCGGGGGGGCAAGAGACCCAGTACTTC. Its protein is CASSVGVAGGQETQYF.